This passage covers 32 T cell receptor beta chains from one sample sequenced in a study of chemoradiotherapy in HPV16-positive cancers (dated by TCRdb to between 2022 and 2023). The library relied on the immunoSEQ multiplex PCR assay. In its TCRdb copy, this immuneACCESS table keeps in-frame sequences only and misses some clones. Where compared with another copy, unresolved V genes explain less than half of these, and the others have no known cause. This sample holds roughly 4,100 clones; around 83% were observed only once. Roughly 8.9% of the sample is taken by the ten largest. The sequenced sample was tumor tissue, obtained from a patient who underwent chemoradiotherapy. The receptor set was obtained from a human donor with HPV-associated anogenital cancer.

This clone has a handful of counts. The gene calls are TRBV2 and TRBJ1-5; D gene ambiguous. Trimming took 1 base from V and 0 from J, leaving 4 bases between them. The length of the CDR3 is 14 residues. Germline V gene data show CDR1 as SNHLY and CDR2 as FYNNEI. DNA for the CDR3: TGTGCCAGCAGTGAAGACTATAGCAATCAGCCCCAGCATTTT. The encoded protein is CASSEDYSNQPQHF.

The V and J genes are TRBV5-1 and TRBJ2-3, with 9 nucleotides matching TRBD2. CDR3 length: 16 residues. The germline V gene encodes CDR1 SGHRS and CDR2 YFSETQ. Unmatched junction bases numbered 8, after V lost 4 bases and J lost 2 bases. The CDR3 region is CASSPRLADFTDTQYF. CDR3 nucleotide sequence: TGCGCCAGCAGCCCTCGACTAGCGGATTTCACAGATACGCAGTATTTT.

This clone has a single count. The chain is built from TRBV7-2 and TRBJ2-3, with 8 positions matching TRBD2. The CDR3 spans 14 residues. The germline V gene encodes CDR1 SGHTA and CDR2 FQGNSA. J gave up 1 base and V 6 bases, and 3 bases lay outside the gene matches. The CDR3 DNA reads TGTGCCAGCAGGGGAGCGGGGGGCACAGATACGCAGTATTTT. It translates to CASRGAGGTDTQYF.

CDR3 sequence (DNA): TGTGCCAGCAGCCGAGGGTTCCCCTACGAGCAGTACTTC. This encodes CASSRGFPYEQYF. V usage is TRBV7-9 and J usage is TRBJ2-7, with D perhaps matching TRBD2 (5 bases). CDR3 length equals 13 residues. Germline assignment: CDR1 SEHNR and CDR2 FQNEAQ (reference sequence). V was shortened by 5 bases and J by 2 bases, with 10 bases between the two germline ends.

This clone was seen just once. The CDR3 DNA reads as TGTGCCAGTAGTAACCCCGCCGGTCAGCCCCAGCATTTT. Its translation: CASSNPAGQPQHF. The genes are TRBV19 and TRBJ1-5, with no clear D. V lost 4 bases and J 6 bases, leaving 10 bases between the germline ends. CDR3 length equals 13 residues. CDR1 and CDR2 from the germline V gene are LNHDA and SQIVND (reference sequence).

The chain has TRBV29-1 and TRBJ2-7, with unresolved D. Between the trimmed V and J ends, which lost 2 bases and 5 bases, there was a span of 10 bases. The CDR3 has 12 residues. Germline CDR1 SQVTM, CDR2 ANQGSEA. The CDR3 region is CSVESAGNEQYF. The CDR3 nucleotides read TGCAGCGTTGAATCGGCCGGAAACGAGCAGTACTTC.

The V gene is TRBV2, the J gene TRBJ1-2; tentatively, D is TRBD1 (6 bases). V was cut by 5 bases and J by 10 bases, with 14 bases left in between. The germline CDR1 and CDR2 sequences are SNHLY and FYNNEI. There are 12 residues in the CDR3. The DNA of the CDR3 is TGTGCCAGCAGTCGACAGGTCGAGGTCTACACCTTC. Encoded protein: CASSRQVEVYTF.

The CDR3 bases are TGCGCCAGCAGCCAAGCTCAAATCGGTAATGAAAAACTGTTTTTT. Translating it yields CASSQAQIGNEKLFF. The chain is built from TRBV4-1 and TRBJ1-4; D gene unclear. The CDR3 sequence is 15 residues long. V gave up 1 base and J gave up 4 bases, with 10 bases separating them. Per the germline V gene, CDR1 is MGHRA and CDR2 is YSYEKL.

This chain joins TRBV2 and TRBJ2-7, with D possibly TRBD1 on 6 matching bases. CDR3 size: 13 residues. Germline-derived CDR1 and CDR2 are SNHLY and FYNNEI. The ends were cut back, 7 bases at V and 1 base at J, with 11 bases in the middle. The CDR3 reads CASNRDISYEQYF. CDR3 DNA: TGTGCCAGCAACAGGGATATATCCTACGAGCAGTACTTC.

This clone was recorded only once. The V gene is TRBV18, the J gene TRBJ2-3; D is possibly TRBD1 (5 bases). CDR3 length: 18 residues. The V end was cut by 3 bases, the J end by 0 bases, with 19 bases between. Germline V gives CDR1 KGHSH, CDR2 LQKENI. CDR3 in DNA: TGTGCCAGCTCACCCCAGTGGGGCGGTGTTCCTAGCACAGATACGCAGTATTTT. It yields the protein CASSPQWGGVPSTDTQYF.

The rearrangement joins TRBV7-8 to TRBJ2-2, with TRBD1 as a possible D gene (6 bases). Between the trimmed V and J ends, which lost 3 bases and 4 bases, there was a span of 12 bases. The CDR3 consists of 15 residues. Germline-derived CDR1 and CDR2 are SGHVS and FQNEAQ. The CDR3 reads CASSFITGSTGELFF. CDR3 DNA: TGTGCCAGCAGCTTCATAACAGGGAGCACCGGGGAGCTGTTTTTT.

This chain links TRBV19 with TRBJ1-1, with 8 positions matching TRBD1. J lost 6 bases, V lost 6 bases, and 9 bases had no gene match. The V gene's germline CDR1 is LNHDA and CDR2 SQIVND (reference sequence). CDR3 size: 14 residues. The CDR3 sequence is CASRGGTGWAEAFF. The CDR3 coding sequence is TGTGCCAGTAGGGGGGGGACAGGTTGGGCTGAAGCTTTCTTT.

The chain combines TRBV4-3 with TRBJ2-5; D assignment may be TRBD1 or TRBD2 (5 bases each). This CDR3 region has 17 residues. The ends were cut back, 0 bases at V and 1 base at J, with 15 bases in the middle. Germline V gene data show CDR1 as LGHNA and CDR2 as YSLEER. For the CDR3, the DNA is TGCGCCAGCAGCCAAGATTTGGGGGAAGGCAGCCAAGAGACCCAGTACTTC. It yields the protein CASSQDLGEGSQETQYF.

The rearrangement joins TRBV6-6 to TRBJ2-7; D is undetermined. Germline loops: CDR1 MNHNY, CDR2 SVGAGI (reference sequence). V lost 8 bases, J lost 10 bases, and 18 bases lay in between. The CDR3 is 12 amino acids. The CDR3 DNA is TGTGCCAGCCTCGGAGAAGGGTATCATCAGTACTTC. It codes for CASLGEGYHQYF.

The chain combines TRBV27 with TRBJ2-7; D not certain. V lost 9 bases and J 0 bases, leaving 3 bases between the germline ends. The CDR3 covers 10 residues. Germline-derived CDR1 and CDR2 are MNHEY and SMNVEV (reference sequence). The chain's CDR3 is CARSSYEQYF. The CDR3 nucleotides are TGTGCCAGATCCTCCTACGAGCAGTACTTC.

The V gene is TRBV19, the J gene TRBJ1-6; 9 nucleotides line up with TRBD1. CDR3 size: 15 residues. V was clipped by 4 bases and J by 2 bases; unmatched bases: 0. Germline-derived CDR1 and CDR2 are LNHDA and SQIVND (reference sequence). The CDR3 is CASSRTGAYNSPLHF. DNA of the CDR3: TGTGCCAGTAGTAGGACAGGGGCCTATAATTCACCCCTCCACTTT.

This clone has just one count. This chain joins TRBV11-3 and TRBJ2-1; 13 bases match TRBD2. Germline CDR1 is SGHNT and CDR2 is YENEEA. V lost 1 base to trimming and J lost 2 bases; unmatched junction nucleotides: 5. CDR3 length equals 18 residues. CDR3 in amino acids: CASSLGTSGSLAYNEQFF. DNA of the CDR3: TGTGCCAGCAGCTTAGGGACTAGCGGGAGTCTTGCCTACAATGAGCAGTTCTTC.

The chain links TRBV27 to TRBJ1-4; D is ambiguous. This CDR3 has 11 residues. CDR1 is MNHEY, CDR2 SMNVEV, per germline (reference sequence). The V end was cut by 6 bases, the J end by 5 bases, with 4 bases between. The CDR3: CASSLNEKLFF. CDR3 coding DNA: TGTGCCAGCAGCCTCAATGAAAAACTGTTTTTT.

V is TRBV15 and J is TRBJ2-4; perhaps TRBD1 as D (6 bases). V was clipped by 0 bases and J by 4 bases, with 13 bases between them. Germline CDR1 is LNHNV and CDR2 is YYDKDF (reference sequence). The length of the CDR3 is 16 residues. CDR3 nucleotide sequence: TGTGCCACCAGCAGAGATAACGGACAGCAGAAAAACATTCAGTACTTC. Residues: CATSRDNGQQKNIQYF.

The chain is built from TRBV7-6 and TRBJ2-5; 8 bases fit TRBD2. Germline assignment: CDR1 SGHVS and CDR2 FNYEAQ. Trimming removed 10 bases from V and 1 base from J; junction bases left unmatched: 11. CDR3 length: 15 amino acids. In nucleotides, the CDR3 is TGTGCCACACGCCGGGCGGGGGGTTCCCAAGAGACCCAGTACTTC. It encodes CATRRAGGSQETQYF.

The CDR3 DNA reads TGTGCCAGCAGCGGCGGGGGGGCCACAGATACGCAGTATTTT. Translated: CASSGGGATDTQYF. The chain has TRBV6-4 and TRBJ2-3; TRBD2 matches at 9 bases. Unmatched junction bases numbered 3, after V lost 6 bases and J lost 2 bases. This CDR3 is built from 14 residues. The germline V gene encodes CDR1 MRHNA and CDR2 SNTAGT.

This clone has just one count. The V and J genes are TRBV5-6 and TRBJ1-1; a possible D gene is TRBD1 (6 bases). The germline gives CDR1 SGHDT, CDR2 YYEEEE. This CDR3 spans 16 amino acids. V dropped 0 bases and J dropped 3 bases, with 15 bases sitting between them. In nucleotides, the CDR3 is TGTGCCAGCAGCTTGGTTGGGGGGGCGCGGGACACTGAAGCTTTCTTT. Amino acid sequence: CASSLVGGARDTEAFF.

V is TRBV19 and J is TRBJ1-6; 7 nucleotides match TRBD1. The CDR3 has 17 amino acids. Germline CDR1 and CDR2: LNHDA and SQIVND (reference sequence). J was trimmed by 9 bases and V by 0 bases; bases with no gene match: 11. DNA of the CDR3: TGTGCCAGTAGTATAGACGGAGGGGGCCAGTTAAGTTCACCCCTCCACTTT. Its translation: CASSIDGGGQLSSPLHF.

The V call is TRBV7-8, the J call TRBJ1-1; no clear D gene. V was trimmed by 3 bases and J by 1 base, leaving 6 bases between them. The CDR3 covers 13 residues. Germline CDR1 is SGHVS and CDR2 is FQNEAQ. The CDR3 nucleotides read TGTGCCAGCAGCTTTTTCGGGAACACTGAAGCTTTCTTT. Amino acid sequence: CASSFFGNTEAFF.

This clone was counted once. The V gene is TRBV7-9, the J gene TRBJ2-1; 9 nucleotides align to TRBD1. Germline lookup yields CDR1 SEHNR and CDR2 FQNEAQ (reference sequence). This CDR3 spans 15 amino acids. The ends lost 2 bases at V and 6 bases at J; junction bases unmatched: 5. CDR3 residues: CASSLMGQGSNEQFF. The CDR3 DNA is TGTGCCAGCAGCTTAATGGGACAGGGTAGCAATGAGCAGTTCTTC. The full variable domain, in which reference TRBV7-9 and TRBJ2-1 provide the parts outside the CDR3, is DTGVSQNPRHKITKRGQNVTFRCDPISEHNRLYWYRQTLGQGPEFLTYFQNEAQLEKSRLLSDRFSAERPKGSFSTLEIQRTEQGDSAMYLCASSLMGQGSNEQFFGPGTRLTVL.

The chain uses TRBV4-3 and TRBJ2-5; 10 positions agree with TRBD1. Germline lookup yields CDR1 LGHNA and CDR2 YSLEER. The CDR3 contains 15 residues. The V and J ends lost 4 bases and 0 bases, in that order; junction bases with no gene match: 2. CDR3 in amino acids: CASSPGTGDQETQYF. The CDR3 DNA reads TGCGCCAGCAGCCCTGGGACAGGGGACCAAGAGACCCAGTACTTC.

The V call is TRBV4-2, the J call TRBJ2-7; 12 nucleotides line up with TRBD2. Germline trimming cut 1 base from V and 1 base from J; bases unmatched to any gene: 8. This CDR3 has 18 amino acids. The germline CDR1 and CDR2 sequences are LGHNA and YNFKEQ. The CDR3 bases are TGTGCCAGCAGCCAAGGAGCCCTAGCGGGAGGGGCGTCCTACGAGCAGTACTTC. Translating gives CASSQGALAGGASYEQYF.

This clone showed up just a few times. The V and J genes are TRBV30 and TRBJ2-2; no definite D call. The germline V gene encodes CDR1 GTSNPN and CDR2 SVGIG (reference sequence). V was clipped by 0 bases and J by 8 bases, with 4 bases between them. The CDR3 spans 11 residues. Written as DNA, the CDR3 is TGTGCCTGGAGTGTGGGGGGGGAGCTGTTTTTT. Translated: CAWSVGGELFF.

The chain links TRBV2 to TRBJ1-4; D is unclear. CDR1 is SNHLY, CDR2 FYNNEI, per germline. CDR3 length: 15 residues. Trimming shortened V by 4 bases and J by 0 bases, and 9 bases separated the two germline ends. CDR3 nucleotide sequence: TGTGCCAGCAGTGTTTTTCAGACAACTAATGAAAAACTGTTTTTT. Its protein product is CASSVFQTTNEKLFF.

The chain couples TRBV29-1 to TRBJ1-1; no firm D call. The CDR3 loop spans 13 amino acids. Germline CDR1 is SQVTM and CDR2 is ANQGSEA. Trimming stripped 4 bases from V and 3 bases from J, with 12 bases between. The CDR3 sequence: CSVVWLPYTEAFF. As DNA, the CDR3 is TGCAGCGTTGTCTGGTTACCCTACACTGAAGCTTTCTTT.

The CDR3 spells CASNHHPGPNRDEQYF. The CDR3 DNA is TGTGCCAGCAACCACCACCCAGGTCCAAACAGGGACGAGCAGTACTTC. The rearrangement joins TRBV9 to TRBJ2-7; D possibly corresponds to TRBD1 (6 bases). V was cut by 6 bases and J by 5 bases, with 24 bases left in between. Looked up from germline, CDR1 is SGDLS and CDR2 is YYNGEE. The CDR3 contains 16 residues.

This sequence joins TRBV5-6 and TRBJ1-4, with D perhaps TRBD1 (5 bases). With 3 bases removed from V and 8 bases from J, the gap between germline ends came to 14 bases. CDR1 and CDR2 (germline): SGHDT, YYEEEE. The CDR3 runs 14 residues. In DNA form, the CDR3 reads TGTGCCAGCAGCTCGTGGGGCTTGCGAGAAAAACTGTTTTTT. It specifies CASSSWGLREKLFF. Variable domain in full (rest from reference TRBV5-6 and TRBJ1-4): DAGVTQSPTHLIKTRGQQVTLRCSPKSGHDTVSWYQQALGQGPQFIFQYYEEEERQRGNFPDRFSGHQFPNYSSELNVNALLLGDSALYLCASSSWGLREKLFFGSGTQLSVL.